The 4 T cell receptor beta chains below come from one sample, sequenced in a study of graft-versus-host responses after intestinal transplantation. Some clones are missing from TCRdb's copy, which holds only in-frame ones; the method was immunoSEQ multiplex PCR. The repertoire has 65,000 to 90,000 clones, less than 95% of them found once; the top ten carry about 8%. For these receptors, no antigen is known. This specimen was unstimulated CD8+ T cells sorted from spleen or lymph node cells, taken before transplant. These TCRs come from a human donor who was the organ donor for an intestinal transplant.

This chain joins TRBV9 and TRBJ1-1; 8 bases map to TRBD1. The ends lost 3 bases at V and 0 bases at J; junction bases unmatched: 4. The germline V gene has CDR1 SGDLS and CDR2 YYNGEE. The CDR3 totals 15 residues. The CDR3 nucleotides are TGTGCCAGCAGCGAGGGACAGGCGATGAACACTGAAGCTTTCTTT. This translates into CASSEGQAMNTEAFF.

This clone showed up just once. CDR3 sequence (DNA): TGTGCCAGTAGTAAATCTCCGGGTGGGGGCCTCCGGACTAATGAAAAACTGTTTTTT. Protein product: CASSKSPGGGLRTNEKLFF. V and J are TRBV19 and TRBJ1-4, with TRBD1 as a possible D gene (6 bases). CDR1 LNHDA and CDR2 SQIVND come from the germline V gene (reference sequence). This CDR3 has 19 amino acids. Trimming removed 4 bases at V and 2 bases at J, with 23 bases between.

This sequence joins TRBV10-1 and TRBJ2-1; a weak D match, TRBD2 (5 bases). CDR3 length: 14 residues. Germline CDR1 reads WNHNN; CDR2 reads SYGVQD (reference sequence). With 0 bases removed from V and 5 bases from J, the gap between germline ends came to 8 bases. The CDR3: CASSESMRDNEQFF. The DNA of the CDR3 is TGCGCCAGCAGTGAGTCGATGCGGGACAATGAGCAGTTCTTC.

This chain joins TRBV5-1 and TRBJ2-3; no reliable D call. V lost 5 bases, J lost 1 base, and 8 bases lay in between. The CDR3 runs 13 residues. Germline loops: CDR1 SGHRS, CDR2 YFSETQ. CDR3 in amino acids: CASSVRGTDTQYF. The DNA for the CDR3 is TGCGCCAGCAGTGTAAGAGGCACAGATACGCAGTATTTT.